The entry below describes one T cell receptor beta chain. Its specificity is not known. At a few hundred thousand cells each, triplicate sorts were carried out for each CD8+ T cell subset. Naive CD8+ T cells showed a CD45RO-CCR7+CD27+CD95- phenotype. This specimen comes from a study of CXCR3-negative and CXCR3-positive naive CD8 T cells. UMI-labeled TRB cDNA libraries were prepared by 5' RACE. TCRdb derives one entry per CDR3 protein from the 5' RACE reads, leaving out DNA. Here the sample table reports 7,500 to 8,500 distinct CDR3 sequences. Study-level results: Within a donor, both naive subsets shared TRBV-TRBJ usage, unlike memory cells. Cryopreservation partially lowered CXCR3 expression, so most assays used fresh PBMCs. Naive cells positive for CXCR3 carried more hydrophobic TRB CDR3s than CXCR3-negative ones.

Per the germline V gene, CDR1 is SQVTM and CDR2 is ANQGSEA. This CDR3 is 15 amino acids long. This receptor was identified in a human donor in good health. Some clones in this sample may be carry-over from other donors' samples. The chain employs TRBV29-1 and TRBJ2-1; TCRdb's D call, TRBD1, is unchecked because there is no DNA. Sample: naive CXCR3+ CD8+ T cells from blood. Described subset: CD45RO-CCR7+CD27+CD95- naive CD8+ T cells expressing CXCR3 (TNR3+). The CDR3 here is CSVESPGTEYNEQFF.